In this sample, the clone carrying this T cell receptor beta chain turned up a few times. These data are taken from a study of T-cell memory formation after mild COVID-19. The CDR3 has 18 amino acids. The germline CDR1 and CDR2 sequences are SGHTA and FQGNSA. The trim removed 3 bases at V and 6 bases at J, leaving 14 bases unmatched. The TCR alpha and TCR beta cDNA libraries, bearing sample barcodes and UMIs, were generated by 5'RACE using constant-segment primers. TCRdb redid the calling of the 5' RACE reads with MiXCR, one entry per CDR3 protein. Of some 200,000 distinct CDR3 sequences in the sample, around 21% were seen once.

The chain joins TRBV7-2 to TRBJ2-4; 10 positions match TRBD2. Input material: PBMCs or a T cell subset sorted from them (not recorded which). The sequence derives from an adult woman who had mild COVID-19 (a few samples of this study predate the infection). Cell type and time point are not known. The CDR3: CASSFQNEREGWSNIQYF. The CDR3 coding sequence is TGTGCCAGCAGCTTCCAAAACGAGCGGGAGGGCTGGTCAAACATTCAGTACTTC.